This T cell receptor beta chain came from a study of CD8 T cells in ankylosing spondylitis. Study-wide results and caveats: Matched ankylosing spondylitis synovial fluid reportedly contained a significantly enriched population of disease-linked clones. A TCR beta motif made of several highly homologous variants seemed typical of ankylosing spondylitis blood.

A single record per CDR3 protein comes from TCRdb applying MiXCR to the 5' RACE reads. The data show about 220,000 distinct CDR3 sequences, 7% to 8% seen once. This clonotype was seen more than once but under ten times. Its specificity is not known. The CDR3 is made up of 14 amino acids. Germline V gene lookup returns CDR1 LGHDT and CDR2 YNNKEL (reference sequence). Trimming stripped 3 bases from V and 2 bases from J, with 9 bases between. The TCR was taken from a male donor with ankylosing spondylitis. The source material was blood, either unsorted or a sorted T cell fraction (not recorded which). The gene calls are TRBV3-1 and TRBJ2-3; D call uncertain. The CDR3 sequence: CASSHQDPTDTQYF. In nucleotides, the CDR3 is TGTGCCAGCAGCCACCAGGACCCCACAGATACGCAGTATTTT.